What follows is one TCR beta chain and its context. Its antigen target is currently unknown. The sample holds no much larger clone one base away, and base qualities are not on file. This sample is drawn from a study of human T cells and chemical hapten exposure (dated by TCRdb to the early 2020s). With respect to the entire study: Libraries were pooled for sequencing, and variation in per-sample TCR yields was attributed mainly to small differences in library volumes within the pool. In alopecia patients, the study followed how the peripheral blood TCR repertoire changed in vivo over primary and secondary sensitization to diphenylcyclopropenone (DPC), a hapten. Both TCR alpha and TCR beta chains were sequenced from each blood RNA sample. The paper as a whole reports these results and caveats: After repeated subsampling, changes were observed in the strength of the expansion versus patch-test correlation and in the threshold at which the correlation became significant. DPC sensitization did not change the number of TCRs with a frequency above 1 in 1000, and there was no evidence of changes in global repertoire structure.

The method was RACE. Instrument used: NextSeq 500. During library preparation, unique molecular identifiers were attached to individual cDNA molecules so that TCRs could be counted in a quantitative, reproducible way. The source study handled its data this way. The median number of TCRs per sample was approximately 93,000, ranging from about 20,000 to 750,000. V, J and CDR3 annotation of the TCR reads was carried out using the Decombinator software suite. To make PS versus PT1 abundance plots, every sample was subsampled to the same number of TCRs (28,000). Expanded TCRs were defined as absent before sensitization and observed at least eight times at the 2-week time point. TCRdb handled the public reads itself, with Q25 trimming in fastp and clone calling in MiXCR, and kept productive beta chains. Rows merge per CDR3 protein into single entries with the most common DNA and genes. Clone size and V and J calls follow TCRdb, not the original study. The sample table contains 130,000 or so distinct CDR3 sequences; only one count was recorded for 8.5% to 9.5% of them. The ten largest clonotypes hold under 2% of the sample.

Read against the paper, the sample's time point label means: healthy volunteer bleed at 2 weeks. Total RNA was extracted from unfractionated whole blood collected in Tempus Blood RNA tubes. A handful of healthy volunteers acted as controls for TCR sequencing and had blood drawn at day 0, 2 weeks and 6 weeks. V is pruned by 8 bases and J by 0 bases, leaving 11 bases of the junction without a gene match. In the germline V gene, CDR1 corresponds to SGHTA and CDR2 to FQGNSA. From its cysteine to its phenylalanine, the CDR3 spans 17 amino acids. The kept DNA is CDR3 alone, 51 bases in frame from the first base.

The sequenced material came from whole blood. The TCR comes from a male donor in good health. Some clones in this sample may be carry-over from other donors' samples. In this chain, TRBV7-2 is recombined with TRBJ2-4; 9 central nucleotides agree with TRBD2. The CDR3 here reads CASASKLAGLAKNIQYF. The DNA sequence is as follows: TGTGCCAGCGCCTCCAAGCTAGCGGGGCTAGCCAAAAACATTCAGTACTTC.